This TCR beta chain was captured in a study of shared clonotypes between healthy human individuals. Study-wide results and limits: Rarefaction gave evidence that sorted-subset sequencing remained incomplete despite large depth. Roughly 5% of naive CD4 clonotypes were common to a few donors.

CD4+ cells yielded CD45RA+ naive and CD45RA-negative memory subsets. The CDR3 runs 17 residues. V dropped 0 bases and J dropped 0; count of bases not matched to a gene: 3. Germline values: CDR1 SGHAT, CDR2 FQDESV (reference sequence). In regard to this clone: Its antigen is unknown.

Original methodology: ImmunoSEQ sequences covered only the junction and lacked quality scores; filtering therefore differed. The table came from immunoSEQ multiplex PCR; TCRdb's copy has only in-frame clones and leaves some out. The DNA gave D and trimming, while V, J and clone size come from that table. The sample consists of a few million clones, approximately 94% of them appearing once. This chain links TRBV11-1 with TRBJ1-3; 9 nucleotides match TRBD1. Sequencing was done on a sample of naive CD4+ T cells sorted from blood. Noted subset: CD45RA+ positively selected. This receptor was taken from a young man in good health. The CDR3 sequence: CASSLAGTGISGNTIYF. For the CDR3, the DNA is TGTGCCAGCAGCTTAGCCGGGACAGGGATCTCTGGAAACACCATATATTTT.